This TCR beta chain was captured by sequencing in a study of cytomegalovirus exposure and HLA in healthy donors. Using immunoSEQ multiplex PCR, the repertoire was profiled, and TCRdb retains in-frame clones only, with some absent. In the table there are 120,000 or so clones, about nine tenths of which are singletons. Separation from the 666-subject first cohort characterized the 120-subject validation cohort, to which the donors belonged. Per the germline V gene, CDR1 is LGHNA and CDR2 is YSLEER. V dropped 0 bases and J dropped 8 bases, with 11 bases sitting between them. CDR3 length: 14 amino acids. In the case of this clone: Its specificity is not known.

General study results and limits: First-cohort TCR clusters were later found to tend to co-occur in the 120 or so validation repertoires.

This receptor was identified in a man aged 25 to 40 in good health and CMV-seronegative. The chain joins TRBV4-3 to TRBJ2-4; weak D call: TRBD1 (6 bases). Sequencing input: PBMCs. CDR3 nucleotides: TGCGCCAGCAGCCAAGATTCCGGGACATACATTCAGTACTTC. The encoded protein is CASSQDSGTYIQYF.